This T cell receptor beta chain was recorded in a study of blood T cells in healthy people across ages. Primers used in a second PCR of roughly 6 to 12 cycles were a sample-barcoded 5' primer and a J-beta primer mix. From the 5' RACE reads, TCRdb called clonotypes with MiXCR, one entry per CDR3 protein. The sample carries about 1.4 million distinct CDR3 sequences, approximately 59% recorded once. This CDR3 is built from 14 residues. Trimming took 3 bases from V and 7 from J; bases not matched to a gene: 6. Germline CDR1 and CDR2: SGHVS and FQNEAQ. V usage is TRBV7-8 and J usage is TRBJ2-1, with 7 bases lining up with TRBD2. The sequencing sample was made of blood. This receptor was obtained from a young man in good health. Here the CDR3 reads CASSLVGLVNEQFF. The CDR3 DNA sequence: TGTGCCAGCAGCTTGGTCGGACTAGTAAATGAGCAGTTCTTC.